The 4 T cell receptor beta chains below come from one sample, sequenced in a study of cytomegalovirus exposure and HLA in healthy donors. PCR employed 60 Vbeta and 13 Jbeta primers. Some clones are missing from TCRdb's copy, which holds only in-frame ones; the method was immunoSEQ multiplex PCR. The sample shows 150,000 to 200,000 clones, roughly 71% of them seen only once. Specimen: PBMCs. These receptors came from a woman aged 50 to 60 in good health and CMV-seropositive.

The J gene is TRBJ2-5, the V gene TRBV2, with 8 bases fitting TRBD1. J lost 4 bases, V lost 4 bases, and 8 bases had no gene match. The CDR3 consists of 15 residues. CDR1 and CDR2 (germline): SNHLY, FYNNEI. The CDR3 coding sequence is TGTGCCAGCAGTGCCCGACAGGGGTTTGTAGAGACCCAGTACTTC. Amino acids: CASSARQGFVETQYF.

The genes are TRBV6-5 and TRBJ1-3; D is uncertain. The J call may be mistaken, given a closer DNA end match to TRBJ2-2. This CDR3 spans 13 amino acids. Germline CDR1 reads MNHEY; CDR2 reads SVGAGI. This CDR3 is CASKVQISGELFF. The DNA for the CDR3 is TGTGCCAGCAAAGTCCAAATTTCCGGGGAGCTGTTTTTT.

This sequence joins TRBV5-1 and TRBJ1-4, with D possibly being TRBD1 (6 bases). The length of the CDR3 is 16 residues. Germline V gives CDR1 SGHRS, CDR2 YFSETQ. V was trimmed by 4 bases and J by 6 bases, leaving 19 bases between them. The chain's CDR3 is CASSLMGDKTHEKLFF. The DNA for the CDR3 is TGCGCCAGCAGCCTAATGGGGGACAAGACGCATGAAAAACTGTTTTTT.

This clone was seen just once. The chain joins TRBV2 to TRBJ1-6; the D is unclear. The V end was cut by 7 bases, the J end by 7 bases, with 14 bases between. This CDR3 comprises 14 residues. The germline V gene encodes CDR1 SNHLY and CDR2 FYNNEI. CDR3 bases: TGTGCCAGCAACGAGGTCGGGGAGAATTCACCCCTCCACTTT. Protein: CASNEVGENSPLHF.